This TCR beta chain was recovered during a study of beta chain features in type 1 diabetes. This CDR3 is 13 amino acids long. Per germline, CDR1 KGHSH and CDR2 LQKENI. Trimming left V 3 bases short and J 2 bases short, with 7 bases between. Study-level points and caveats: Whether TCRB rearrangement is influenced by HLA type was left unresolved in this analysis. Researchers report that Type 1 diabetes patients had moderately but significantly shorter TCRB CDR3s across all four CD4+ subsets.

Reverse transcribing all isolated RNA meant expressed TCRB transcripts were sequenced. Assay used: immunoSEQ multiplex PCR; TCRdb lists only in-frame clones, some missing. The table has around 650,000 clones, roughly an eighth seen once. This clone was picked up a small number of times. Its target is not known. In the same sample, other DNA sequences code for this CDR3. Input material: naive CD4+ T cells from blood. This receptor was identified in a man aged 25-45 years with type 1 diabetes. This sequence joins TRBV18 and TRBJ1-2; D remains unclear. The CDR3 DNA sequence: TGTGCCAGCTCACCCGGACCGAACTATGGCTACACCTTC. It codes for CASSPGPNYGYTF. The whole variable domain, filled in from reference TRBV18 and TRBJ1-2, reads NAGVMQNPRHLVRRRGQEARLRCSPMKGHSHVYWYRQLPEEGLKFMVYLQKENIIDESGMPKERFSAEFPKEGPSILRIQQVVRGDSAAYFCASSPGPNYGYTFGSGTRLTVV.